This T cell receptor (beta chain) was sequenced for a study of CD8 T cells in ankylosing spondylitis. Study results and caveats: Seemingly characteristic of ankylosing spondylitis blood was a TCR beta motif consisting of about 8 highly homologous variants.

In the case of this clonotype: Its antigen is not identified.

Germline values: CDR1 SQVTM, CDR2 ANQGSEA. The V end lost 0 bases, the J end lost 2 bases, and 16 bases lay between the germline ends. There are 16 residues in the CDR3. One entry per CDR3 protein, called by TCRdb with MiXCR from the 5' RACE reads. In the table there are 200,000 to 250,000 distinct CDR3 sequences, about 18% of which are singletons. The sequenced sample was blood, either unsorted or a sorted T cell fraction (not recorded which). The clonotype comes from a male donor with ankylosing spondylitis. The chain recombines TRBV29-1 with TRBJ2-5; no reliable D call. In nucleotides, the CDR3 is TGCAGCGTTGAAGATCAATCACAGCTCTTACAAGAGACCCAGTACTTC. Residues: CSVEDQSQLLQETQYF.